The TCR beta chain under discussion was sequenced for a study of control samples from healthy donors and cancer patients (TCRdb year 2020). Trimming leaves V shorter by 4 bases and J shorter by 7 bases, with the junction holding 11 bases beyond the gene matches. Spanning cysteine to phenylalanine, the CDR3 consists of 16 amino acids. Only the CDR3 DNA is retained, 48 bases long and in frame from the first base. CDR1 GTSNPN and CDR2 SVGIG are derived from the germline V gene (reference sequence). As concerns this clone: Its antigen is not yet known. It has no much larger one-base neighbor in the sample; base qualities were not kept.

The method was the immunoSEQ multiplex PCR assay. In TCRdb, the immuneACCESS table is reduced to in-frame sequences with V and J assigned. These tables do not hold every clone; where another copy was compared, an unresolved V gene accounts for under half, and the others remain unexplained. Across this sample there are about 200,000 clones, with around 90% seen only once. The ten largest clones take up less than 2% of the sample. The sample taken for sequencing was blood. The clonotype originates from a young man in good health. The V gene is TRBV30 and the J gene is TRBJ2-2, and TRBD1 aligns with 11 junction nucleotides. The CDR3 in this case is CAWKKPGTGGNGELFF. The DNA sequence reads TGTGCCTGGAAAAAACCCGGGACAGGGGGGAACGGGGAGCTGTTTTTT.